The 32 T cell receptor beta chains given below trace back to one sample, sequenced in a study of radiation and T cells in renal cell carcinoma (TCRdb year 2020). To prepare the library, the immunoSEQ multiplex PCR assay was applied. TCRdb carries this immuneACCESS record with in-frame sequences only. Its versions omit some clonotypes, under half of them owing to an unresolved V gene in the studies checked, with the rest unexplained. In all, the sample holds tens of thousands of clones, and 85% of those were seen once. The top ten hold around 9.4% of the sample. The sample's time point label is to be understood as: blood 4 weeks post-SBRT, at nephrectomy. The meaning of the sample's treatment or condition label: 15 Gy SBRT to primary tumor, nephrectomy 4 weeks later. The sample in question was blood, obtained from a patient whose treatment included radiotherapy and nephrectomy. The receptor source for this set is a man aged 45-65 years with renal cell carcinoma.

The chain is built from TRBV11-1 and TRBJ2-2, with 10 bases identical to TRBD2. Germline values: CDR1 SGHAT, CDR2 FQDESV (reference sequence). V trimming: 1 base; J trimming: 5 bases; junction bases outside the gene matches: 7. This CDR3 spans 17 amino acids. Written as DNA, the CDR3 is TGTGCCAGCAGCTTAGTAGCCTCTAGCGGGAGTACCGGGGAGCTGTTTTTT. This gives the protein CASSLVASSGSTGELFF.

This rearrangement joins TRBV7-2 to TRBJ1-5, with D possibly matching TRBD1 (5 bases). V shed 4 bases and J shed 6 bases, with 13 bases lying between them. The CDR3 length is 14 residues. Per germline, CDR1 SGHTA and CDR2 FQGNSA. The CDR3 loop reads CASSSPGFSQPQHF. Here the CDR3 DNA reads TGTGCCAGCAGCTCCCCAGGGTTTAGTCAGCCCCAGCATTTT.

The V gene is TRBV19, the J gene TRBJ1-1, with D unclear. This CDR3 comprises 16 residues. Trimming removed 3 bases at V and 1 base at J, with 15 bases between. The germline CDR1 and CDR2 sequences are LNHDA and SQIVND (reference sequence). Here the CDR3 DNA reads TGTGCCAGTAGTATCGCTGCGAGTTTATCGAACACTGAAGCTTTCTTT. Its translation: CASSIAASLSNTEAFF. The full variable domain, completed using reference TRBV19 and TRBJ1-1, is DGGITQSPKYLFRKEGQNVTLSCEQNLNHDAMYWYRQDPGQGLRLIYYSQIVNDFQKGDIAEGYSVSREKKESFPLTVTSAQKNPTAFYLCASSIAASLSNTEAFFGQGTRLTVV.

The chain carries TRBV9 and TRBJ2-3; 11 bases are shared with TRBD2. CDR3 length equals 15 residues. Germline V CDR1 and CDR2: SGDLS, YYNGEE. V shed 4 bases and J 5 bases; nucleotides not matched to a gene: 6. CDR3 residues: CASSLSLAGVDTQYF. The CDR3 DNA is TGTGCCAGCAGCCTTTCACTAGCGGGGGTAGATACGCAGTATTTT.

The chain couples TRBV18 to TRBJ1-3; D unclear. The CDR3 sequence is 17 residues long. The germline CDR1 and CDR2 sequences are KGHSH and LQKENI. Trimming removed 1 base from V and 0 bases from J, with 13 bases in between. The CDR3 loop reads CASSPRRSASSGNTIYF. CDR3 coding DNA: TGTGCCAGCTCACCACGGAGGAGCGCGAGCTCTGGAAACACCATATATTTT.

The CDR3 nucleotides are TGTGCCAGCTCATCTGTAGAGCAGTTCTTC. Translating gives CASSSVEQFF. This chain joins TRBV18 and TRBJ2-1; D not resolved. This CDR3 is built from 10 residues. Trimming left V 5 bases short and J 10 bases short, with 6 bases between. CDR1 is KGHSH, CDR2 LQKENI, per germline.

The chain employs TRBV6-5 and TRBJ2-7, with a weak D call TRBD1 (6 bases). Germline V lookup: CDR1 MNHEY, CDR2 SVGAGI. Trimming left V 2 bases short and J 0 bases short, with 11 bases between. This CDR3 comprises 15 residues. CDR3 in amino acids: CASSYLTGSSYEQYF. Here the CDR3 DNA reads TGTGCCAGCAGTTACCTCACAGGGAGCTCCTACGAGCAGTACTTC.

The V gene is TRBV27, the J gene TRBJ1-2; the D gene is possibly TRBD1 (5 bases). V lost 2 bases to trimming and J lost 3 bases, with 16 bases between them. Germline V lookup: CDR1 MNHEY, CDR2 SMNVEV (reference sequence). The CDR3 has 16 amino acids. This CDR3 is CASSLTPATVDYGYTF. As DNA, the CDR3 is TGTGCCAGCAGTTTAACCCCCGCGACAGTGGACTATGGCTACACCTTC.

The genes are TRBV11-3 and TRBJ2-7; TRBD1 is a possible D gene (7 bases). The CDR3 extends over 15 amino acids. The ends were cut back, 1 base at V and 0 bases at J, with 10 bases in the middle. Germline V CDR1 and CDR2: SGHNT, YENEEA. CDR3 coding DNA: TGTGCCAGCAGCTTAGCGCAGGGGGGCTCCTACGAGCAGTACTTC. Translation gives CASSLAQGGSYEQYF.

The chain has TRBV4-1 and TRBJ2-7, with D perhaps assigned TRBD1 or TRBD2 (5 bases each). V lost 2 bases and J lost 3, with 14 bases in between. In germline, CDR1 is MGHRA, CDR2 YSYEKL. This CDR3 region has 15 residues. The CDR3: CASSQMGTGNYEQYF. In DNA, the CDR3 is TGCGCCAGCAGCCAAATGGGGACGGGGAACTACGAGCAGTACTTC.

The CDR3 loop reads CASSPRDRGPRGGYTF. The CDR3 coding sequence is TGTGCCAGCAGCCCCCGGGACAGGGGACCTCGTGGGGGCTACACCTTC. This chain links TRBV7-2 with TRBJ1-2; 10 nucleotides align to TRBD1. The CDR3 sequence is 16 residues long. The trim removed 5 bases at V and 8 bases at J, leaving 14 bases unmatched. Germline V gene data show CDR1 as SGHTA and CDR2 as FQGNSA.

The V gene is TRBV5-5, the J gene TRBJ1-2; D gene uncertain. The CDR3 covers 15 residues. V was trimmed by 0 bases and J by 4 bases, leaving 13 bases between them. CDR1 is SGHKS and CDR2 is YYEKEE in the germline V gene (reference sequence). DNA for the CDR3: TGTGCCAGCAGCTTGGCCATCTCAGAAGCCTATGGCTACACCTTC. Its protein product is CASSLAISEAYGYTF.

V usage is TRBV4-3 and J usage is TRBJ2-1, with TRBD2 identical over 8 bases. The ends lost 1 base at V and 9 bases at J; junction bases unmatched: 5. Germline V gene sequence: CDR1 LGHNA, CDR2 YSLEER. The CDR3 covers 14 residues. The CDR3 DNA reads TGCGCCAGCAGCCAAGTGTCGGGGGGGAGTGAGCAGTTCTTC. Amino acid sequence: CASSQVSGGSEQFF.

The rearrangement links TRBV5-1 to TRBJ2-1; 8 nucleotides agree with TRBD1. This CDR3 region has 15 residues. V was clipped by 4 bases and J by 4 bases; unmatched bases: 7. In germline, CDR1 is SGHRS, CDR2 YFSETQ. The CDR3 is CASSVTGESYNEQFF. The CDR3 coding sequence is TGCGCCAGCAGCGTGACAGGGGAGAGTTACAATGAGCAGTTCTTC.

The CDR3 coding sequence is TGTGCCAGCTCACCGGGGTACACTGAAGCTTTCTTT. Residues: CASSPGYTEAFF. The rearrangement joins TRBV18 to TRBJ1-1, with D unresolved. Trimming cost V 3 bases and J 3 bases, with 5 bases left between them. Germline V CDR1 and CDR2: KGHSH, LQKENI. The CDR3 is 12 amino acids.

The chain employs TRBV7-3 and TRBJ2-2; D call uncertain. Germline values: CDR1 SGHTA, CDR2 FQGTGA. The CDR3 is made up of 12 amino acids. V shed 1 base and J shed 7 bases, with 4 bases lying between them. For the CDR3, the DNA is TGTGCCAGCAGCTTAAGCCTCGGGGAGCTGTTTTTT. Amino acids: CASSLSLGELFF.

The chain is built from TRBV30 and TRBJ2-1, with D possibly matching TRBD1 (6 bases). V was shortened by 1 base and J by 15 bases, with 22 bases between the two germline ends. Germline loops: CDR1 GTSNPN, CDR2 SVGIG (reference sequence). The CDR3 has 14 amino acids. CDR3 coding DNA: TGTGCCTGGAGTGAGGTCGGACAGCCGATCGGACGGTTCTTC. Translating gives CAWSEVGQPIGRFF.

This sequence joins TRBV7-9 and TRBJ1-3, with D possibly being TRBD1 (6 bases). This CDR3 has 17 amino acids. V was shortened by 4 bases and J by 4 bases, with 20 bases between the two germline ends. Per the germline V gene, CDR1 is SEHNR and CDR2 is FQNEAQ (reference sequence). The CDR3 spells CASSSIGGLGAGNTIYF. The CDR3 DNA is TGTGCCAGCAGCTCCATAGGAGGGTTGGGGGCCGGAAACACCATATATTTT.

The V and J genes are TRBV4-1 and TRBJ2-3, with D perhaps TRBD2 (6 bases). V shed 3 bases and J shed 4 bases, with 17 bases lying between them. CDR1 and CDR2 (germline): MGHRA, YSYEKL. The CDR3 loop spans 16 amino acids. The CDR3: CASSHLGGGKPDTQYF. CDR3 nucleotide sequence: TGCGCCAGCAGCCATTTAGGCGGAGGGAAGCCAGATACGCAGTATTTT.

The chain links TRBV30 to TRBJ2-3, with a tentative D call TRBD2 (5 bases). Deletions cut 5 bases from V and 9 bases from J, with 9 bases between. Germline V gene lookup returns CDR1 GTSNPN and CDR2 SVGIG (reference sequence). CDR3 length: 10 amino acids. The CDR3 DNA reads TGTGCCTGGGGCCGGGAAACGCAGTATTTT. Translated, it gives CAWGRETQYF.

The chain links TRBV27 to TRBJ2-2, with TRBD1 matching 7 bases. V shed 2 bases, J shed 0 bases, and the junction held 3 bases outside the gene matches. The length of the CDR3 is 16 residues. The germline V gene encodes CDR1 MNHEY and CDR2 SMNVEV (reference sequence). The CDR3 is CASSLLGTANTGELFF. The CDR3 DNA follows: TGTGCCAGCAGTTTACTCGGGACAGCGAACACCGGGGAGCTGTTTTTT.

The CDR3 loop is CASSLETGTDTQYF. CDR3 nucleotides: TGTGCCAGCAGCTTAGAGACGGGCACAGATACGCAGTATTTT. The chain carries TRBV11-2 and TRBJ2-3; D is uncertain. V gave up 0 bases and J gave up 1 base, with 5 bases separating them. This CDR3 has 14 amino acids. Germline V gives CDR1 SGHAT, CDR2 FQNNGV.

The CDR3 is CASSTRTSGASTDTQYF. CDR3 in DNA: TGTGCCAGCAGCACTAGGACTAGCGGGGCTAGCACAGATACGCAGTATTTT. The genes are TRBV7-8 and TRBJ2-3, with TRBD2 matching over 12 bases. CDR3 length: 17 amino acids. Germline lookup yields CDR1 SGHVS and CDR2 FQNEAQ. Losses at the gene ends were 5 bases for V and 0 bases for J; bases not matched to a gene: 6.

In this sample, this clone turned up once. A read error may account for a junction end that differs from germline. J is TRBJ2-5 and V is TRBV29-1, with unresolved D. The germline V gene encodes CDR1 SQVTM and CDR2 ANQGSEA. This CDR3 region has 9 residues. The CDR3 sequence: CSVEETQYF. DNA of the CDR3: TGCAGCGTGGAAGAGACCCAGTACTTC.

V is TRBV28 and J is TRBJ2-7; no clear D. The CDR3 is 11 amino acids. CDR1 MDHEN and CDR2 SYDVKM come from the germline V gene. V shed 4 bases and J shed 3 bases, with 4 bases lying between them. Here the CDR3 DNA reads TGTGCCAGCAGTTCTAACTACGAGCAGTACTTC. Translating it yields CASSSNYEQYF.

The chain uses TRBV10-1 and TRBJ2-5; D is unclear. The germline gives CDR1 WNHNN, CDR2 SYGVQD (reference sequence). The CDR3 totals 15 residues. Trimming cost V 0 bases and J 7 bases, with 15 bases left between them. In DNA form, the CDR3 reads TGCGCCAGCAGTGAGTCCAGAGGTCGTACAATGACCCAGTACTTC. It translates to CASSESRGRTMTQYF.

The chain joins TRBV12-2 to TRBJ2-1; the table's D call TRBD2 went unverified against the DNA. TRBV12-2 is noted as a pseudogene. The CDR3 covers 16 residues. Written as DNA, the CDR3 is TGTGCAAGTCGCAAACTAGCGGGAGGGCCATACAATGAGCAGTTCTTC. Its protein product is CASRKLAGGPYNEQFF.

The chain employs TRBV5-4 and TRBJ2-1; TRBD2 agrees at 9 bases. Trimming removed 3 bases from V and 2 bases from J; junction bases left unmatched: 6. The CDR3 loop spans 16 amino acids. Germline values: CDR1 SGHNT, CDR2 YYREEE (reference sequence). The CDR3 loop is CASSSSGVTTYNEQFF. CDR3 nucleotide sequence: TGTGCCAGCAGCTCTAGCGGGGTGACAACCTACAATGAGCAGTTCTTC.

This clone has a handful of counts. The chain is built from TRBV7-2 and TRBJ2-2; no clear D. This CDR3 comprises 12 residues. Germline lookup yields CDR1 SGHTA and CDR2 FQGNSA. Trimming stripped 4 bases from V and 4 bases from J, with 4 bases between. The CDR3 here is CASSSSTGELFF. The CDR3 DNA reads TGTGCCAGCAGCTCTTCCACCGGGGAGCTGTTTTTT.

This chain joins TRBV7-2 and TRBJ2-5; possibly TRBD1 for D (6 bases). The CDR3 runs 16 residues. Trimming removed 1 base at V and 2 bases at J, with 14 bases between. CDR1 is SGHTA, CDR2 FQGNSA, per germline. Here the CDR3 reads CASSLVSDSPQETQYF. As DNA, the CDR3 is TGTGCCAGCAGCTTAGTCTCGGACAGTCCACAAGAGACCCAGTACTTC.

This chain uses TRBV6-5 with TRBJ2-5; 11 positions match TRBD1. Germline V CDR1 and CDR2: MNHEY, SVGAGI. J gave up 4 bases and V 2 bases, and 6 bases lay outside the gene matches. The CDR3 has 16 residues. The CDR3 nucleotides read TGTGCCAGCAGTTACAGGACAGGGGGCGCGGGAGAGACCCAGTACTTC. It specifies CASSYRTGGAGETQYF.

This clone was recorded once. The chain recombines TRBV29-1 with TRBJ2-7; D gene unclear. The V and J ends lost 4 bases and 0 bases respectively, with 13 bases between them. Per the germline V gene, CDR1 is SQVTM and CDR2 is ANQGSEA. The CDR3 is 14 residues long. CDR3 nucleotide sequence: TGCAGCGTTGTTGGACGCACGAGCTCCTACGAGCAGTACTTC. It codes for CSVVGRTSSYEQYF.